This T cell receptor beta chain was captured in a study of cytomegalovirus exposure and HLA in healthy donors. General study results and limits: Only CMV serostatus was available as immune exposure information.

Note on this clone: The antigen is unknown.

CDR1 is MDHEN, CDR2 SYDVKM, per germline. The CDR3 is 11 residues long. The ends lost 7 bases at V and 8 bases at J; junction bases unmatched: 4. Use of 60 Vbeta and 13 Jbeta primers characterized the PCR. Here immunoSEQ multiplex PCR was the method, and the copy in TCRdb shows in-frame clones only, minus some. The data hold 250,000 or so clones, with around 81% observed a single time. The specimen sequenced was PBMCs. The clonotype originates from a woman aged 55 to 70 in good health and CMV-seropositive. The chain is built from TRBV28 and TRBJ1-2, with 7 bases aligning to TRBD1. CDR3 region: CASTDREGYTF. In DNA form, the CDR3 reads TGTGCCAGCACCGACAGGGAGGGCTACACCTTC.